This T cell receptor (beta chain) was identified during a study of graft-versus-host responses after intestinal transplantation. Only in-frame clones appear in the TCRdb table, and some are missing; sequencing was by immunoSEQ multiplex PCR. The table lists around 90,000 clones, roughly 91% of them singletons. Worth noting for this clone: Its matching antigen is unknown.

The clonotype originates from a human donor who received an intestinal transplant. The sequencing used unstimulated CD8+ T cells sorted from spleen or lymph node cells, collected before intestinal transplant.

DNA for the CDR3: TGCAGCGTTGAAAGGTCGGACCCGGGGGCTTTCTTT. Protein sequence: CSVERSDPGAFF. The chain couples TRBV29-1 to TRBJ1-1; D unclear. The V end was cut by 2 bases, the J end by 11 bases, with 15 bases between. Germline assignment: CDR1 SQVTM and CDR2 ANQGSEA. This CDR3 is 12 amino acids long.